The clone carrying this TCR beta chain was seen at least ten times. The target antigen is unknown. Genomic DNA constituted the template upon which TCR beta VDJ and CDR3 profiling was performed. TCRdb recomputed calls from the reads with MiXCR, one row per CDR3 protein. The sample consists of 450,000 to 550,000 distinct CDR3 sequences, roughly a third of them appearing once. This record comes from a study of CD8+CD57+ T cells in acquired aplastic anemia. The V gene's germline CDR1 is SQVTM and CDR2 ANQGSEA. This CDR3 region has 12 residues. V lost 5 bases and J lost 8, with 13 bases in between. General observations from the study: In CD8+ cells, Simpson's diversity showed no significant difference between patients and controls.

Individuals selected for sequencing had exhibited CD8+CD57+ cell expansion on flow cytometry. The origin of this receptor is a human donor with aplastic anemia. The chain joins TRBV29-1 to TRBJ2-4, with D unresolved. Specimen: sorted CD4+, CD8+, or CD8+CD57+ T cells (not recorded which) from PBMCs. This CDR3 reads CSVHKGEDIQYF. CDR3 DNA: TGCAGCGTTCACAAGGGTGAAGACATTCAGTACTTC.